This T cell receptor (beta chain) was found in a study of siplizumab effects on memory and regulatory T cells. Whole-study results and caveats: Apparently key alloresponse contributors, naive T cells also seemed more diverse than memory cells.

CDR3 length: 14 residues. Germline V CDR1 and CDR2: SGHNT, YENEEA. Trimming pared 3 bases from V and 0 bases from J, leaving 8 bases between. This clone was seen once. The target antigen is unknown. Per sample, some 10^5 TCR templates were assayed. The assay was immunoSEQ multiplex PCR, and TCRdb's table has in-frame clones only and misses some. This sample has around 120,000 clones, with less than 95% found just once. The specimen was non-Treg CD4+ T cells sorted from blood. The chain joins TRBV11-3 to TRBJ1-1, with D unclear. The sequence derives from a human donor in good health. The DNA for the CDR3 is TGTGCCAGCAGCTTGGGTTCCATGAACACTGAAGCTTTCTTT. Amino acid sequence: CASSLGSMNTEAFF.